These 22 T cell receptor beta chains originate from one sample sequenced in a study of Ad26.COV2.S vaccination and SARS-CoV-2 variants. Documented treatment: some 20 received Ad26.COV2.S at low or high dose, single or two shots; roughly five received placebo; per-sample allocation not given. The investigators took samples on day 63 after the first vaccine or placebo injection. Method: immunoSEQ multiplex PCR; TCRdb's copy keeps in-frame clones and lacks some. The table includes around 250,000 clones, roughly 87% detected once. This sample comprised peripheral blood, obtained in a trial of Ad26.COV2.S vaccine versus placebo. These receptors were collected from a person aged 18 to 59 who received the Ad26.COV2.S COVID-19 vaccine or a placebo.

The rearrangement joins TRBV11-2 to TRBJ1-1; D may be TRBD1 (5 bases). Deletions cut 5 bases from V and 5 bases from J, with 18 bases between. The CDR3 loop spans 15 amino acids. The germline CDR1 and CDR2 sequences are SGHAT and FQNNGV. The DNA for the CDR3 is TGTGCCAGCAGCCCCCTGGGGCGGGCGAGAACTGAAGCTTTCTTT. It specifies CASSPLGRARTEAFF. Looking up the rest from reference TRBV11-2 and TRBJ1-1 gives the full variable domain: EAGVAQSPRYKIIEKRQSVAFWCNPISGHATLYWYQQILGQGPKLLIQFQNNGVVDDSQLPKDRFSAERLKGVDSTLKIQPAKLEDSAVYLCASSPLGRARTEAFFGQGTRLTVV.

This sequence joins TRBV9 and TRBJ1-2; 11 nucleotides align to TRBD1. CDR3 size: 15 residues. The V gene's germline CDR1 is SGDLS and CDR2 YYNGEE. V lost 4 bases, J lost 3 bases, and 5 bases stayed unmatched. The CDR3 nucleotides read TGTGCCAGCAGCCCGGGGACAGGGGGGCACTATGGCTACACCTTC. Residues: CASSPGTGGHYGYTF.

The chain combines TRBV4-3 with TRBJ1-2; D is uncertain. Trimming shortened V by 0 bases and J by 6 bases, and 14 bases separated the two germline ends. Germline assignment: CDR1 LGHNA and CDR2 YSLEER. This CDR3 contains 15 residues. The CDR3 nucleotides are TGCGCCAGCAGCCAAGATCTCGTGAGATCGGATGGCTACACCTTC. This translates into CASSQDLVRSDGYTF.

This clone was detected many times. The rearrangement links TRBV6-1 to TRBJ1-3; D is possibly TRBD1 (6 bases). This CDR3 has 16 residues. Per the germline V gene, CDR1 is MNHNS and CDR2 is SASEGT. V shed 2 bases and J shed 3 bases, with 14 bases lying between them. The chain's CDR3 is CASSENPGAGGNTIYF. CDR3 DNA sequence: TGTGCCAGCAGTGAAAACCCGGGGGCGGGTGGAAACACCATATATTTT.

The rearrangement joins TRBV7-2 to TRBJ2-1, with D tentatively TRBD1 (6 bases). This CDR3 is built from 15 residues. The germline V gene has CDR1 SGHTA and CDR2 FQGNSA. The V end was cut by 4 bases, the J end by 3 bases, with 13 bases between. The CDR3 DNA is TGTGCCAGCAGCTCAAGACAGGCTCTCTACAATGAGCAGTTCTTC. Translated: CASSSRQALYNEQFF.

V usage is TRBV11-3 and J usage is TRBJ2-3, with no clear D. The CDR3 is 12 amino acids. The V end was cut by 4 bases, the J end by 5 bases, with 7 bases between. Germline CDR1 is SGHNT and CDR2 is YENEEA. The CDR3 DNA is TGTGCCAGCAGCTCACATGGAGATACGCAGTATTTT. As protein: CASSSHGDTQYF. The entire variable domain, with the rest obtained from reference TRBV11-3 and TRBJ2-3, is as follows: EAGVVQSPRYKIIEKKQPVAFWCNPISGHNTLYWYLQNLGQGPELLIRYENEEAVDDSQLPKDRFSAERLKGVDSTLKIQPAELGDSAVYLCASSSHGDTQYFGPGTRLTVL.

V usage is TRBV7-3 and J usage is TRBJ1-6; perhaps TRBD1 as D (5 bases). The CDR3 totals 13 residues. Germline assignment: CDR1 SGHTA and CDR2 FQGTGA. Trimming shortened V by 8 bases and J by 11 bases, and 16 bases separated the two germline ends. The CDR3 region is CASARDYSTPLHF. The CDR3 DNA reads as TGTGCCAGCGCTAGGGACTATTCGACACCCCTCCACTTT.

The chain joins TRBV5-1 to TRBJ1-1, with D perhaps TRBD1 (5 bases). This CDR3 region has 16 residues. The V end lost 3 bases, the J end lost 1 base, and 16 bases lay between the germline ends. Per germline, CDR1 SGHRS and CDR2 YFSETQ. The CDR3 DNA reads TGCGCCAGCAGCTCAGGGAGCGTCAGGGCGAACACTGAAGCTTTCTTT. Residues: CASSSGSVRANTEAFF.

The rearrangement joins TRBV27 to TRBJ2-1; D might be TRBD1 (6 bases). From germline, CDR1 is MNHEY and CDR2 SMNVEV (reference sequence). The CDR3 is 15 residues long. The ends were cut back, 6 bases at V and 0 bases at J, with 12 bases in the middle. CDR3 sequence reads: CASRTGTSSYNEQFF. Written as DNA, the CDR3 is TGTGCCAGCAGAACCGGGACAAGCTCCTACAATGAGCAGTTCTTC.

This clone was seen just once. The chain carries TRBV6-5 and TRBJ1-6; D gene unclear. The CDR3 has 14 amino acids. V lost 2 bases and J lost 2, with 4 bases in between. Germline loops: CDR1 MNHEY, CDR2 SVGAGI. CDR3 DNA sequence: TGTGCCAGCAGTTACGAGGCCTATAATTCACCCCTCCACTTT. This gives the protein CASSYEAYNSPLHF.

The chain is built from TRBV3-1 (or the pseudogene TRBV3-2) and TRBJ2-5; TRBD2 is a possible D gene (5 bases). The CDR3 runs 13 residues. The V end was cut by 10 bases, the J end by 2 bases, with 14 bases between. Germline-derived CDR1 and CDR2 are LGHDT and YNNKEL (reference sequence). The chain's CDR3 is CAMEAAKQETQYF. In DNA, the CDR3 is TGTGCCATGGAGGCAGCCAAACAAGAGACCCAGTACTTC.

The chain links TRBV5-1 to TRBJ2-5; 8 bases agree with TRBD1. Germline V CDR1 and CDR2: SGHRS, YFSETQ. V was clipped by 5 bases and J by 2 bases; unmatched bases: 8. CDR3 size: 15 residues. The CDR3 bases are TGCGCCAGCAGAGCCGGGACAGGCTCGCAAGAGACCCAGTACTTC. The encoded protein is CASRAGTGSQETQYF.

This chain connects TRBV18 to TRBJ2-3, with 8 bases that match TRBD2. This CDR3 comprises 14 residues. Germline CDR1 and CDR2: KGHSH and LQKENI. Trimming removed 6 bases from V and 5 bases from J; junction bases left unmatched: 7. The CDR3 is CASSGTGGKDTQYF. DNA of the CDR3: TGTGCCAGCTCCGGTACGGGAGGGAAAGATACGCAGTATTTT.

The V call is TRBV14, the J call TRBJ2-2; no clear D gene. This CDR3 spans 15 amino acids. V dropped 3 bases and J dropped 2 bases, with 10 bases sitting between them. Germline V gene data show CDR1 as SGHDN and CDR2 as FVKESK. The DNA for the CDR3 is TGTGCCAGCAGCCACATCCAGCATAACACCGGGGAGCTGTTTTTT. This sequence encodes CASSHIQHNTGELFF.

CDR3 DNA: TGTGCCATCAGGGAGGGTCAGGTCTCTGGAAACACCATATATTTT. It is translated as CAIREGQVSGNTIYF. The V gene is TRBV10-3, the J gene TRBJ1-3; no clear D. Germline CDR1 is ENHRY and CDR2 is SYGVKD. The V end lost 6 bases, the J end lost 0 bases, and 12 bases lay between the germline ends. This CDR3 has 15 residues.

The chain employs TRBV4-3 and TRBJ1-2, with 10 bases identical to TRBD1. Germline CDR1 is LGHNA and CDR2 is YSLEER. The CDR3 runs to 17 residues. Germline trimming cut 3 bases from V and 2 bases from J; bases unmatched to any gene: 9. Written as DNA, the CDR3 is TGCGCCAGCAGCCATGGGACAGGGGCCCCTACCAACTATGGCTACACCTTC. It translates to CASSHGTGAPTNYGYTF.

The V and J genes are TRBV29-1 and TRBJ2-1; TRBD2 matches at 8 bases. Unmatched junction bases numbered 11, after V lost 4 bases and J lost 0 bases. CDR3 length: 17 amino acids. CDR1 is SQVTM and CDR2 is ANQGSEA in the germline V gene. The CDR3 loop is CSVAPLAGMSSYNEQFF. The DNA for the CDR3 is TGCAGCGTTGCCCCCCTAGCGGGTATGAGCTCCTACAATGAGCAGTTCTTC.

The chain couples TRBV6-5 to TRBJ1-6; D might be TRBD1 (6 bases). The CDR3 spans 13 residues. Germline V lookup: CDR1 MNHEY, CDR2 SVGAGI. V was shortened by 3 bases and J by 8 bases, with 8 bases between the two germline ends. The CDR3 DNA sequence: TGTGCCAGCAGTTATCACAGGGATTCACCCCTCCACTTT. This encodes CASSYHRDSPLHF.

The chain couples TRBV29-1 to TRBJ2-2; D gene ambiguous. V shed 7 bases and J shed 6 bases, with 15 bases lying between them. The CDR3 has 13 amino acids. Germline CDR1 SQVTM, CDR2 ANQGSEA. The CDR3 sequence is CSGSSGDAGELFF. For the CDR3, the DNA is TGCAGCGGGTCATCAGGAGATGCCGGGGAGCTGTTTTTT.

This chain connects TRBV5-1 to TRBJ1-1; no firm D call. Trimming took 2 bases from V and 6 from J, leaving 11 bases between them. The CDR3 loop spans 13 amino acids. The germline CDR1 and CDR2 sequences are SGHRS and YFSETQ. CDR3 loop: CASSLSSGSEAFF. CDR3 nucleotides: TGCGCCAGCAGCTTAAGTTCTGGGTCTGAAGCTTTCTTT. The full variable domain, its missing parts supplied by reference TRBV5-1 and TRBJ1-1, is KAGVTQTPRYLIKTRGQQVTLSCSPISGHRSVSWYQQTPGQGLQFLFEYFSETQRNKGNFPGRFSGRQFSNSRSEMNVSTLELGDSALYLCASSLSSGSEAFFGQGTRLTVV.

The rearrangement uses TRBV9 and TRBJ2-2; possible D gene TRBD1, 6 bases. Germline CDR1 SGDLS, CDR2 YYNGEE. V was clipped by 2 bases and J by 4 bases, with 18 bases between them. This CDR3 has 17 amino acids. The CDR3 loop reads CASSVANRASGTGELFF. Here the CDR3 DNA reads TGTGCCAGCAGCGTCGCTAACAGGGCTTCGGGCACCGGGGAGCTGTTTTTT.

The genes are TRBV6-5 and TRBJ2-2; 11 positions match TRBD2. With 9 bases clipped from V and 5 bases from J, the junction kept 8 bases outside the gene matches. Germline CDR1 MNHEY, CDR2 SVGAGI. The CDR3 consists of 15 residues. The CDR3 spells CASLSSGGPTGELFF. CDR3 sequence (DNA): TGTGCCAGTCTCTCTAGCGGGGGGCCGACCGGGGAGCTGTTTTTT.